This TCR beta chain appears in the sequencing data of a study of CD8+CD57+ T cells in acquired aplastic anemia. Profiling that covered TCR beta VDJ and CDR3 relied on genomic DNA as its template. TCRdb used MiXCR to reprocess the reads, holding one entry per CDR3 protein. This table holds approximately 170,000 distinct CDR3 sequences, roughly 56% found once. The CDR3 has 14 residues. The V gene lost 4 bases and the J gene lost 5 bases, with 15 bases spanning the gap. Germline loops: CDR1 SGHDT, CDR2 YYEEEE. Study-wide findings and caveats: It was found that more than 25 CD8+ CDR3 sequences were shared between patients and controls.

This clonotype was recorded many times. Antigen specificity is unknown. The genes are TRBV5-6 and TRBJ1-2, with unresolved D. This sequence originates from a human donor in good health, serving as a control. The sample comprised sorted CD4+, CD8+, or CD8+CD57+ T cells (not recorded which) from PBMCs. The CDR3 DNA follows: TGTGCCAGCAGCCTAGGCAGGTTGGGGTATGGCTACACCTTC. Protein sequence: CASSLGRLGYGYTF.